This TCR beta chain was observed in a study of relationships among human T cell subsets. The T cell receptor alpha and beta CDR3 regions were amplified from mRNA by semiquantitative ARM-PCR. Exponential amplification used communal superprimers after tagged nested gene-specific primers in ARM-PCR. TCRdb re-derived calls from the multiplex PCR reads in MiXCR, one entry per CDR3 protein. The sample has fewer than 15,000 distinct CDR3 sequences; 50% to 75% are singletons. With 3 bases clipped from V and 3 bases from J, the junction kept 6 bases outside the gene matches. The CDR3 length is 15 residues. Germline CDR1 SGHAT, CDR2 FQNNGV. Note on this clonotype: As yet, its antigen is unknown.

CD4+ cells were positively selected first, then anti-CD25 beads isolated CD4+CD25+ regulatory T cells. Whole-study results and caveats: Many CDR3s were shared across Th1, Th2 and regulatory subsets. Clones with over 100 reads held over 60% of CD8+ cytotoxic sequences. Bead sorting may have left some CD4+CD8+ double-positive cells.

The chain employs TRBV11-2 and TRBJ1-2; 8 bases fit TRBD1. The sequence was collected from a man aged 35 to 55 in good health. Sequenced sample: Tregs sorted from blood. CDR3 sequence (DNA): TGTGCCAGCAGCTTTTCGACAGGGGCCGACTATGGCTACACCTTC. Translation: CASSFSTGADYGYTF.